The next 10 T cell receptor beta chains were all read from a single sample in a study of blood T cell repertoires in COVID-19. Assay used: immunoSEQ multiplex PCR; TCRdb lists only in-frame clones, some missing. The data show over 300,000 clones, with roughly 85% seen just once and around 6.9% held by the top ten. The sample consisted of peripheral blood. The receptors were sampled from a human donor in a cohort sampled during active COVID-19.

The chain combines TRBV3-1 (or the pseudogene TRBV3-2) with TRBJ2-3; TRBD2 matches 7 bases. Per the germline V gene, CDR1 is LGHDT and CDR2 is YNNKEL (reference sequence). The CDR3 contains 18 residues. Trimming at V came to 4 bases and at J to 0 bases, leaving 13 bases not matched to a gene. The CDR3 region is CASSPKRGLLTSTDTQYF. The CDR3, as DNA: TGTGCCAGCAGCCCTAAGAGGGGACTACTGACTAGCACAGATACGCAGTATTTT.

This clone is labeled medium-sized. The chain has TRBV10-1 and TRBJ1-2; no clear D. The CDR3 spans 13 residues. Trimming pared 2 bases from V and 7 bases from J, leaving 11 bases between. Germline V gene data show CDR1 as WNHNN and CDR2 as SYGVQD (reference sequence). CDR3 bases: TGCGCCAGCAGTGAGACGGGGAATAGTGGCTACACCTTC. The encoded protein is CASSETGNSGYTF.

This chain links TRBV2 with TRBJ2-1; 10 bases align to TRBD2. The CDR3 contains 15 residues. Germline V gives CDR1 SNHLY, CDR2 FYNNEI. Losses at the gene ends were 6 bases for V and 2 bases for J; bases not matched to a gene: 4. The CDR3 spells CASRERGGTYNEQFF. CDR3 coding DNA: TGTGCCAGCAGGGAGCGGGGGGGAACCTACAATGAGCAGTTCTTC.

The chain links TRBV5-3 to TRBJ2-7; maybe TRBD2 (5 bases). TRBV5-3 belongs to the ORF category, with a function that is uncertain. This CDR3 is built from 14 residues. V was trimmed by 9 bases and J by 2 bases, leaving 18 bases between them. For the CDR3, the DNA is TGTGCCATTAAGAACGGGGAACGGGCCTACGAGCAGTACTTC. This encodes CAIKNGERAYEQYF.

This sequence joins TRBV7-2 and TRBJ1-2; TRBD1 aligns across 9 bases. The CDR3 loop spans 14 amino acids. CDR1 SGHTA and CDR2 FQGNSA come from the germline V gene. Germline trimming cut 1 base from V and 4 bases from J; bases unmatched to any gene: 1. In nucleotides, the CDR3 is TGTGCCAGCAGCTTAGACAGGGGGCCCTATGGCTACACCTTC. Residues: CASSLDRGPYGYTF.

The V call is TRBV9, the J call TRBJ1-2; maybe TRBD1 (5 bases). The CDR3 consists of 15 residues. Trimming shortened V by 3 bases and J by 4 bases, and 16 bases separated the two germline ends. CDR1 and CDR2 from the germline V gene are SGDLS and YYNGEE. For the CDR3, the DNA is TGTGCCAGCAGCGCCGGGGAGGGGCCCACCTATGGCTACACCTTC. Translating gives CASSAGEGPTYGYTF.

The chain links TRBV29-1 to TRBJ2-5, with 7 bases fitting TRBD1. Germline CDR1 SQVTM, CDR2 ANQGSEA. This CDR3 comprises 14 residues. With V trimmed by 4 bases and J by 6 bases, 11 bases remained unmatched. CDR3 in DNA: TGCAGCGTTGTCAGGGGGTTTTTGGTAAAGACCCAGTACTTC. Amino acids: CSVVRGFLVKTQYF.

This chain links TRBV7-8 with TRBJ2-7; 12 bases fit TRBD1. CDR3 length: 15 amino acids. In germline, CDR1 is SGHVS, CDR2 FQNEAQ. J was trimmed by 6 bases and V by 2 bases; bases with no gene match: 5. As DNA, the CDR3 is TGTGCCAGCAGCTTATTAGGGACAGGGGGCGCCGAGCAGTACTTC. It specifies CASSLLGTGGAEQYF. Full variable domain (outside the CDR3, taken from reference TRBV7-8 and TRBJ2-7): GAGVSQSPRYKVAKRGQDVALRCDPISGHVSLFWYQQALGQGPEFLTYFQNEAQLDKSGLPSDRFFAERPEGSVSTLKIQRTQQEDSAVYLCASSLLGTGGAEQYFGPGTRLTVT.

The CDR3 reads CASSLAPSGGAFPYEQYF. Here the CDR3 DNA reads TGTGCCAGCAGCTTAGCCCCTAGCGGGGGGGCTTTCCCCTACGAGCAGTACTTC. The J gene is TRBJ2-7, the V gene TRBV7-6, with TRBD2 matching over 12 bases. V gave up 0 bases and J gave up 2 bases; unmatched junction bases: 8. The CDR3 runs to 18 residues. The germline gives CDR1 SGHVS, CDR2 FNYEAQ.

The count of this clone is one. V and J are TRBV5-1 and TRBJ1-1, with 10 bases aligning to TRBD1. This CDR3 has 13 residues. Germline V lookup: CDR1 SGHRS, CDR2 YFSETQ. J was trimmed by 9 bases and V by 0 bases; bases with no gene match: 2. The CDR3 loop reads CASSLGTGGQAFF. The DNA of the CDR3 is TGCGCCAGCAGCTTGGGGACAGGGGGGCAAGCTTTCTTT.